This T cell receptor beta chain is from a study of T-cell reconstitution after alpha-beta-depleted transplantation in children. For TCRbeta, the library was prepared with unique molecular identifiers. TCRdb independently ran MiXCR on the PCR reads; one entry per CDR3 protein. The sample includes about 610,000 distinct CDR3 sequences, approximately 10% of them seen just once. There are 9 residues in the CDR3. Per the germline V gene, CDR1 is SNHLY and CDR2 is FYNNEI. This clonotype appeared many times. An end of the junction does not agree with germline; a read error may underlie this. The sequenced sample was PBMCs from the stem cell graft donor, obtained from the stem cell graft. The chain has TRBV2 and TRBJ2-1; possibly TRBD1 for D (5 bases). The receptor comes from a human donor who donated a stem cell graft to a child with acute myeloid leukemia. In DNA form, the CDR3 reads TGTGCCAGCAGGTCACAGGCGCTCTTC. Translation: CASRSQALF.